This T cell receptor (beta chain) was sequenced in a study of Ad26.COV2.S vaccination and SARS-CoV-2 variants. The study, taken as a whole, reports: The breadth of spike-specific CD8+ and CD4+ T cell responses after vaccination was reportedly substantial.

Note on this clone: Its target is not known.

Per the germline V gene, CDR1 is MNHEY and CDR2 is SVGAGI. The CDR3 is made up of 14 amino acids. J was trimmed by 9 bases and V by 6 bases; bases with no gene match: 8. The method was immunoSEQ multiplex PCR; TCRdb's version includes in-frame clones alone and lacks a portion of them. This sample has about 330,000 clones, with 85% to 90% found just once. The treatment here: roughly 20 received Ad26.COV2.S at low or high dose, single or two shots; roughly 5 received placebo; per-sample allocation not given. Specimen acquisition occurred on day 63 following the initial vaccine or placebo injection. Boston hosted the donor, who was an adult aged 18-55 years.

The specimen was peripheral blood, collected in a trial of Ad26.COV2.S vaccine versus placebo. This clonotype was sampled from a person between 18 and 59 years old who received the Ad26.COV2.S COVID-19 vaccine or a placebo. The chain employs TRBV6-5 and TRBJ1-6; TRBD1 matches 7 bases. The CDR3 reads CASSGQVDTSPLHF. The CDR3 bases are TGTGCCAGCAGCGGACAGGTCGATACTTCACCCCTCCACTTT.